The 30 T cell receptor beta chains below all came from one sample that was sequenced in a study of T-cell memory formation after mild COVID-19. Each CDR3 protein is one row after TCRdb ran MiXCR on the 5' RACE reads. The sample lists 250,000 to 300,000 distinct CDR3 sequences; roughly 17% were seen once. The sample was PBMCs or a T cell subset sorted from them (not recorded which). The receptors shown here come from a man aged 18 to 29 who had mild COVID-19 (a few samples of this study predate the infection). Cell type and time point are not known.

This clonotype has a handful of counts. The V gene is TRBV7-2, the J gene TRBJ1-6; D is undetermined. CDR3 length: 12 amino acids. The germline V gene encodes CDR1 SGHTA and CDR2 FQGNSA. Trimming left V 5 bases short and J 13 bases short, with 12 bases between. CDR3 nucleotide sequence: TGTGCCAGCAGCCCGGCTGTTAGCCCCCTCCACTTT. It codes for CASSPAVSPLHF.

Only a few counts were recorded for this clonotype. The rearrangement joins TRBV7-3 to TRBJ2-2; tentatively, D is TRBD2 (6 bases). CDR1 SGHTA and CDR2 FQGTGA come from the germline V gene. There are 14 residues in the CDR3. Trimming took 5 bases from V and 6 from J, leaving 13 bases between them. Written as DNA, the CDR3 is TGTGCCAGCAGCCCCCGGGGGAAAGCCGGGGAGCTGTTTTTT. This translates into CASSPRGKAGELFF.

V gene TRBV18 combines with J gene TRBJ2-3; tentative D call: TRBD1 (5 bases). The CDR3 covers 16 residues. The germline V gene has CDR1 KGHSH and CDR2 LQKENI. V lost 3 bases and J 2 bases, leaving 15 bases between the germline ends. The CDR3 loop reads CASSPDARVFTDTQYF. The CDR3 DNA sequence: TGTGCCAGCTCACCGGATGCCAGGGTGTTCACAGATACGCAGTATTTT.

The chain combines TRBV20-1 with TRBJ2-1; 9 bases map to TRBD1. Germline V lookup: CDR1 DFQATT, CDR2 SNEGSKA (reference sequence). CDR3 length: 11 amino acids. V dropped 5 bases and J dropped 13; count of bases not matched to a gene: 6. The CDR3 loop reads CSAYRTGDQFF. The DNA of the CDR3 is TGCAGTGCTTATAGGACAGGGGACCAGTTCTTC.

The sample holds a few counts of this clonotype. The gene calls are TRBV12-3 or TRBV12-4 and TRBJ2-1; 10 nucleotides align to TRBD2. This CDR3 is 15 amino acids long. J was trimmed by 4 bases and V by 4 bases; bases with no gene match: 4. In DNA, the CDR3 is TGTGCCAGCAGTTCTAGCGGGGGCAGGTACAATGAGCAGTTCTTC. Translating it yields CASSSSGGRYNEQFF.

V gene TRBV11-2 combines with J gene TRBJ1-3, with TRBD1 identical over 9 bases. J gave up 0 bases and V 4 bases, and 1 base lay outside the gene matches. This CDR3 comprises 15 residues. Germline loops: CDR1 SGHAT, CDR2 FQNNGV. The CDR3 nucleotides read TGTGCCAGCAGCTCGGGACAGGGCTCTGGAAACACCATATATTTT. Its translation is CASSSGQGSGNTIYF.

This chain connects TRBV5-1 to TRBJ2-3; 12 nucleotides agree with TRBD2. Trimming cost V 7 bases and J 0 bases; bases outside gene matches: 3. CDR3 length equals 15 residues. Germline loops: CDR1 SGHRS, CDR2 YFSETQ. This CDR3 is CASGLAGPSTDTQYF. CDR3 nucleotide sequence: TGCGCCAGCGGACTAGCGGGGCCTAGCACAGATACGCAGTATTTT. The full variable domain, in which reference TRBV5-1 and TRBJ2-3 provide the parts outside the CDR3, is KAGVTQTPRYLIKTRGQQVTLSCSPISGHRSVSWYQQTPGQGLQFLFEYFSETQRNKGNFPGRFSGRQFSNSRSEMNVSTLELGDSALYLCASGLAGPSTDTQYFGPGTRLTVL.

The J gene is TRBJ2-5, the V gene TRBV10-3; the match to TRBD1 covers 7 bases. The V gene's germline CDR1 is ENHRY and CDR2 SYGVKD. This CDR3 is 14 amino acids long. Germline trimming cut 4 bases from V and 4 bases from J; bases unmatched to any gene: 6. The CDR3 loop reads CAISVLRGRETQYF. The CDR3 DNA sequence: TGTGCCATCAGTGTGCTTAGGGGGCGAGAGACCCAGTACTTC.

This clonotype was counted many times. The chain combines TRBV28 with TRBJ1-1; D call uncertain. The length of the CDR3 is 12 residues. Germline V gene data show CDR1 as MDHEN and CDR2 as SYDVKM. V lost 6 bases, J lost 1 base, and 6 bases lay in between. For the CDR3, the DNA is TGTGCCAGCAGCGTCGGGAACACTGAAGCTTTCTTT. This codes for CASSVGNTEAFF.

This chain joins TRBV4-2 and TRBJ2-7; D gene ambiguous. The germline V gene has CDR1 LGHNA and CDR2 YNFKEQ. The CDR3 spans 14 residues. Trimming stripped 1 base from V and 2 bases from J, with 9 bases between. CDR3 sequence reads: CASSQVPATYEQYF. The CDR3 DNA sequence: TGTGCCAGCAGCCAAGTCCCAGCGACCTACGAGCAGTACTTC.

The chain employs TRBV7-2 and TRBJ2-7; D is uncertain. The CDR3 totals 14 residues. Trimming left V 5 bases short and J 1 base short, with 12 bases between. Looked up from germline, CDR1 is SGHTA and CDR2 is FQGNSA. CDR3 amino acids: CASSPRLGSYEQYV. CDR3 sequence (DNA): TGTGCCAGCAGCCCACGTCTAGGATCCTACGAGCAGTACGTC.

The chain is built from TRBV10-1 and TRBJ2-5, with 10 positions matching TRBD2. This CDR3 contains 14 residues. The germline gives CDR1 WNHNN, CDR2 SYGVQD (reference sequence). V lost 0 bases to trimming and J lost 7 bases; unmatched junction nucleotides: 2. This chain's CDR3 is CASSESVAGGTQYF. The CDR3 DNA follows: TGCGCCAGCAGTGAGTCAGTAGCGGGGGGGACCCAGTACTTC.

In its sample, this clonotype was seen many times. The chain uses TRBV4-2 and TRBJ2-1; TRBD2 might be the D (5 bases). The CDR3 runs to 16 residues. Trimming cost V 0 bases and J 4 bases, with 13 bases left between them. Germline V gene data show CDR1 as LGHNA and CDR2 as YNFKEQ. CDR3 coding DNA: TGTGCCAGCAGCCAAGATGGGGAGACGGGGTACAATGAGCAGTTCTTC. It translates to CASSQDGETGYNEQFF.

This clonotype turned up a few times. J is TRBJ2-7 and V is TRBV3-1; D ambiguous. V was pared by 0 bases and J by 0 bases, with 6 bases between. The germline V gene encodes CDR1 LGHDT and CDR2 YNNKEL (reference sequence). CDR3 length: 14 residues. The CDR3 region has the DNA TGTGCCAGCAGCCAAGATAGGCACTCCTACGAGCAGTACGTC. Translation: CASSQDRHSYEQYV.

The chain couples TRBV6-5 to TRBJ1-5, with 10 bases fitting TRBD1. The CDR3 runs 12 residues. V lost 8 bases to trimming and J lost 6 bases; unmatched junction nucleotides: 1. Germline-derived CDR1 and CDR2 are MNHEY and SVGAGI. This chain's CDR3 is CASRQGAQPQHF. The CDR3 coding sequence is TGTGCCAGCCGACAGGGGGCTCAGCCCCAGCATTTT.

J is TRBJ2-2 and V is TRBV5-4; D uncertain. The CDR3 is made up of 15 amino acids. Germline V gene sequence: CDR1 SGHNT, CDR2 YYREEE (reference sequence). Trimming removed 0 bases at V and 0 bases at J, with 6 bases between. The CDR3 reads CASSLGGANTGELFF. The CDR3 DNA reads TGTGCCAGCAGCTTGGGGGGTGCGAACACCGGGGAGCTGTTTTTT.

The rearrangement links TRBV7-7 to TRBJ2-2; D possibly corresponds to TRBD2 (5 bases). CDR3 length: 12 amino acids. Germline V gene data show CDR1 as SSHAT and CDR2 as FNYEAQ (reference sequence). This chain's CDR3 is CATGVDTGELFF. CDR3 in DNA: TGTGCTACCGGGGTCGACACCGGGGAGCTGTTTTTT.

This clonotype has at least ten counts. CDR3 protein: CASSLGGGQNEQFF. DNA of the CDR3: TGCGCCAGCAGCTTGGGTGGGGGGCAGAATGAGCAGTTCTTC. This rearrangement joins TRBV5-1 to TRBJ2-1, with D perhaps given as TRBD1 or TRBD2 (6 bases each). V lost 0 bases to trimming and J lost 7 bases, with 11 bases between them. The CDR3 has 14 residues. Germline V lookup: CDR1 SGHRS, CDR2 YFSETQ.

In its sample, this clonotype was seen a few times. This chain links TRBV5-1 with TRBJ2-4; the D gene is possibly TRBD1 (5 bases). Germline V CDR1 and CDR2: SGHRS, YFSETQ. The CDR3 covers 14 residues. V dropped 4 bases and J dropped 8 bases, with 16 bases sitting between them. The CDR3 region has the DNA TGCGCCAGCAGCCAAACAGGTCCTGGGGACATTCAGTACTTC. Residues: CASSQTGPGDIQYF.

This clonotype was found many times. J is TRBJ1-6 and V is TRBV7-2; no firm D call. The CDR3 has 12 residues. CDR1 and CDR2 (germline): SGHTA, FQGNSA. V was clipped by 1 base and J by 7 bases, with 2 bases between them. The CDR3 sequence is CASSLGNSPLHF. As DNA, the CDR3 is TGTGCCAGCAGCTTAGGGAATTCACCCCTCCACTTT.

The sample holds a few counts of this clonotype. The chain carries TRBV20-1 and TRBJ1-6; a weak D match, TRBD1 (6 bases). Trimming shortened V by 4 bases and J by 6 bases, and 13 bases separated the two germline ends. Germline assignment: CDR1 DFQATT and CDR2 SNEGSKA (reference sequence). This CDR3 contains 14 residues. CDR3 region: CSAKSLGGNSPLHF. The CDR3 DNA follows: TGCAGTGCTAAATCCCTAGGGGGTAATTCACCCCTCCACTTT.

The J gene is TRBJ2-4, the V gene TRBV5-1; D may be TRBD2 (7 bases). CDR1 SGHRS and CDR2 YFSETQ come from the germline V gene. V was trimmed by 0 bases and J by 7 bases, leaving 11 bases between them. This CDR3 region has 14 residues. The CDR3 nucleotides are TGCGCCAGCAGCTTGGCGGGGGGCGTGAACATTCAGTACTTC. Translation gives CASSLAGGVNIQYF.

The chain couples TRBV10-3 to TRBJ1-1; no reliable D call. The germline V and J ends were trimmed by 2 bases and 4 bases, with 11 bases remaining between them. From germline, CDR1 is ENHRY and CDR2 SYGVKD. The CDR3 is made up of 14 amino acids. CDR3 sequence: CAISEVGVITEAFF. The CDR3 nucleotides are TGTGCCATCAGTGAGGTTGGGGTTATCACTGAAGCTTTCTTT.

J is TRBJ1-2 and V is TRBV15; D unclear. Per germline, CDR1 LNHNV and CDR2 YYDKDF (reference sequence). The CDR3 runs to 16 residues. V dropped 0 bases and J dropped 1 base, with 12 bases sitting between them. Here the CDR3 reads CATSRDSPGINYGYTF. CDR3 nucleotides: TGTGCCACCAGCAGAGATTCGCCCGGCATTAACTATGGCTACACCTTC.

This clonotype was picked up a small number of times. CDR3 sequence reads: CASSLGAGVRDTQYF. As DNA, the CDR3 is TGCGCCAGCAGTTTAGGGGCAGGGGTTCGGGATACGCAGTATTTT. J is TRBJ2-3 and V is TRBV5-1, with a weak D call TRBD1 (6 bases). Germline lookup yields CDR1 SGHRS and CDR2 YFSETQ. Trimming cost V 5 bases and J 6 bases, with 19 bases left between them. This CDR3 contains 15 residues.

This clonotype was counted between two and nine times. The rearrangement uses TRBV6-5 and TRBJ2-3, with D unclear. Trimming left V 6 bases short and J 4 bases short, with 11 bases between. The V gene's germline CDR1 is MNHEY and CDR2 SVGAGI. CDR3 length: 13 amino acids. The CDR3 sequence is CASRRIAPDTQYF. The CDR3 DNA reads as TGTGCCAGCAGGAGAATAGCCCCAGATACGCAGTATTTT.

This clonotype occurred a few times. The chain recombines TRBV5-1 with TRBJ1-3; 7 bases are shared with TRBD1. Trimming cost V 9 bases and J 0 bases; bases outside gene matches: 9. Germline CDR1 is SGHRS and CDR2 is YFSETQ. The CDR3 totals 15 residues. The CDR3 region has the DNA TGCGCCACACGACAGGGTCTCGGCTCTGGAAACACCATATATTTT. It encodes CATRQGLGSGNTIYF.

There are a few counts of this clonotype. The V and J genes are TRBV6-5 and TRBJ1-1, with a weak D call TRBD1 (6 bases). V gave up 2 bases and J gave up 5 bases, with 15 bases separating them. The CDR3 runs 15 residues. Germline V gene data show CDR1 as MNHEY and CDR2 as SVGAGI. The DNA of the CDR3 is TGTGCCAGCAGTTACGGCTCAGGGGATTGGACTGAAGCTTTCTTT. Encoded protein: CASSYGSGDWTEAFF.

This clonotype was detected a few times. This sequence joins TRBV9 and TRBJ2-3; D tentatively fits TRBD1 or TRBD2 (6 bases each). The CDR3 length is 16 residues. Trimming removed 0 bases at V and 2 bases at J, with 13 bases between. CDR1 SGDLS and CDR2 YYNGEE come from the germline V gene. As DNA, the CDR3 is TGTGCCAGCAGCGTAGTTGGGGGGCTACCCACAGATACGCAGTATTTT. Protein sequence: CASSVVGGLPTDTQYF.

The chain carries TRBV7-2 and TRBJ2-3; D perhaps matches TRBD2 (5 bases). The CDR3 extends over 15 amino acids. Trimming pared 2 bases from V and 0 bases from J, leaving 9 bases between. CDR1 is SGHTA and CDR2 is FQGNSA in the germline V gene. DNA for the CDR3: TGTGCCAGCAGCTTATTAGCGCAGAGCACAGATACGCAGTATTTT. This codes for CASSLLAQSTDTQYF.